This T cell receptor (beta chain) is from a study of T cell clonality in common variable immunodeficiency. The V end lost 5 bases, the J end lost 2 bases, and 3 bases lay between the germline ends. CDR3 size: 11 residues. CDR1 and CDR2 (germline): SGHTA, FQGNSA. CVID meant reduced serum IgG, IgA and/or IgM plus specific antibody deficiency. Blood came from CVID subjects not ill and not taking immunomodulatory or immunosuppressive medication. Control and CVID samples contributed equal amounts of genomic DNA. Measured with immunoSEQ multiplex PCR; TCRdb has only the in-frame clones, and not every one. Observed in the sample are about 34,000 clones, none of them singletons. This clone has a handful of counts. As yet, its antigen is unknown. The CDR3 end is not reached by the read, which stops 3 residues before it; the germline J gene fills it in. Broader study findings: Patient heterogeneity in the CVID cohort limited correlations between repertoire features and clinical complications. Fewer deletions and N-nucleotide insertions were reportedly seen in common variable immunodeficiency TCR beta sequences.

The sequencing input was peripheral blood mononuclear cells. The chain couples TRBV7-2 to TRBJ2-5; D gene uncertain. The sequence was collected from a human donor with common variable immunodeficiency. Incomplete CDR3 DNA: TGTGCCAGCAGCCTTCAAGAGACC. This translates into CASSLQET. The complete CDR3 protein is CASSLQETQYF.